These 15 T cell receptor beta chains originate from one sample sequenced in a study of blood T cells in healthy people across ages. A J-beta primer mix and a sample-barcoded 5' primer were used in a second PCR of about 7 to 12 cycles. From the 5' RACE reads, TCRdb called clonotypes with MiXCR, one entry per CDR3 protein. In the table there are about 780,000 distinct CDR3 sequences, around 45% of which are singletons. The sample taken for sequencing was blood. The receptors originated from a man older than 75 in good health.

V is TRBV12-3 or TRBV12-4 and J is TRBJ2-5; D remains unclear. Trimming pared 8 bases from V and 11 bases from J, leaving 18 bases between. The CDR3 runs 12 residues. The CDR3 region is CASGPGAYEQYF. In DNA form, the CDR3 reads TGTGCCAGCGGCCCAGGAGCGTATGAGCAGTACTTC.

V gene TRBV28 combines with J gene TRBJ2-5, with 10 bases that match TRBD1. The DNA matches TRBJ2-7 better at its end, which makes the J call doubtful. Germline lookup yields CDR1 MDHEN and CDR2 SYDVKM. This CDR3 spans 15 amino acids. This CDR3 is CASSNLRTGGYEQYF. DNA of the CDR3: TGTGCCAGCAGTAACCTGCGGACAGGGGGCTACGAGCAGTACTTC.

There are a few counts of this clonotype. This chain uses TRBV5-1 with TRBJ2-7; 9 bases are a match to TRBD2. Looked up from germline, CDR1 is SGHRS and CDR2 is YFSETQ. This CDR3 is built from 15 residues. Trimming cost V 4 bases and J 3 bases; bases outside gene matches: 8. The CDR3 DNA is TGCGCCAGCAGCCCTGGGGCGGGAGGGCACTACGAGCAGTACTTC. Protein product: CASSPGAGGHYEQYF.

This chain links TRBV7-9 with TRBJ2-3; no clear D. This CDR3 has 15 amino acids. Trimming removed 1 base from V and 4 bases from J, with 12 bases in between. CDR1 is SEHNR, CDR2 FQNEAQ, per germline (reference sequence). The CDR3 DNA reads as TGTGCCAGCAGCTTAGGGGATGGTAGATCAGATACGCAGTATTTT. It translates to CASSLGDGRSDTQYF.

This clonotype came up many times. The genes are TRBV29-1 and TRBJ2-1, with 11 bases that match TRBD1. V lost 1 base and J lost 4; bases outside the gene matches: 6. The CDR3 sequence is 16 residues long. Germline CDR1 reads SQVTM; CDR2 reads ANQGSEA. The CDR3 here is CSVEGWTGGAYNEQFF. CDR3 DNA: TGCAGCGTTGAAGGTTGGACAGGGGGCGCTTACAATGAGCAGTTCTTC.

CDR3 nucleotide sequence: TGCAGCGCCAGTTTCTTCTCCGAGGAAAACTATGGCTACACCTTC. This sequence encodes CSASFFSEENYGYTF. The chain carries TRBV29-1 and TRBJ1-2; no definite D call. The V end lost 7 bases, the J end lost 2 bases, and 20 bases lay between the germline ends. Germline loops: CDR1 SQVTM, CDR2 ANQGSEA. The length of the CDR3 is 15 residues.

V gene TRBV3-1 combines with J gene TRBJ1-5, with D unclear. Trimming left V 4 bases short and J 6 bases short, with 7 bases between. CDR1 is LGHDT, CDR2 YNNKEL, per germline (reference sequence). The CDR3 runs to 12 residues. In nucleotides, the CDR3 is TGTGCCAGCAGCCGCAGCGGTCAGCCCCAGCATTTT. It specifies CASSRSGQPQHF.

The rearrangement uses TRBV18 and TRBJ1-5; no reliable D call. CDR3 length: 13 amino acids. Between the trimmed V and J ends, which lost 5 bases and 4 bases, there was a span of 9 bases. From germline, CDR1 is KGHSH and CDR2 LQKENI. The CDR3 DNA reads TGTGCCAGCTCAGCACAAGGAAATCAGCCCCAGCATTTT. Its translation is CASSAQGNQPQHF.

In this sample, this clonotype turned up once. CDR3 nucleotide sequence: TGCGCCAGTTCCTTACGGGGCTTGCTGGGAGTCCACGAGCAGTACTTC. Translation: CASSLRGLLGVHEQYF. This sequence joins TRBV5-1 and TRBJ2-7; D assignment may be TRBD1 or TRBD2 (5 bases each). CDR3 length: 16 residues. The germline CDR1 and CDR2 sequences are SGHRS and YFSETQ. V lost 8 bases and J 5 bases, leaving 26 bases between the germline ends.

This chain connects TRBV7-8 to TRBJ2-3; 10 bases map to TRBD1. Germline V gene data show CDR1 as SGHVS and CDR2 as FQNEAQ. The CDR3 length is 15 residues. With 5 bases clipped from V and 7 bases from J, the junction kept 9 bases outside the gene matches. The CDR3: CASSERDRGSYTQYF. In nucleotides, the CDR3 is TGTGCCAGCAGCGAACGGGACAGGGGATCATATACGCAGTATTTT.

The chain has TRBV15 and TRBJ2-4, with D perhaps TRBD2 (5 bases). Germline V gives CDR1 LNHNV, CDR2 YYDKDF (reference sequence). V was shortened by 4 bases and J by 1 base, with 11 bases between the two germline ends. There are 15 residues in the CDR3. CDR3 sequence (DNA): TGTGCCACCAGCAAGGACTCCCCGGCCAAAAACATTCAGTACTTC. Protein: CATSKDSPAKNIQYF. Full variable domain (outside the CDR3, taken from reference TRBV15 and TRBJ2-4): DAMVIQNPRYQVTQFGKPVTLSCSQTLNHNVMYWYQQKSSQAPKLLFHYYDKDFNNEADTPDNFQSRRPNTSFCFLDIRSPGLGDTAMYLCATSKDSPAKNIQYFGAGTRLSVL.

V is TRBV12-3 or TRBV12-4 and J is TRBJ2-1, with D perhaps matching TRBD2 (7 bases). V shed 0 bases and J shed 7 bases, with 19 bases lying between them. The CDR3 is 17 residues long. The CDR3 sequence is CASSLALGGARGNEQFF. The CDR3, as DNA: TGTGCCAGCAGTTTAGCGCTTGGGGGGGCTAGGGGTAATGAGCAGTTCTTC.

The chain links TRBV4-1 to TRBJ2-3, with 8 bases lining up with TRBD1. The ends lost 4 bases at V and 3 bases at J; junction bases unmatched: 12. The CDR3 is 17 residues long. In germline, CDR1 is MGHRA, CDR2 YSYEKL. This CDR3 is CASSLNGQGGLTDTQYF. The CDR3 DNA reads TGCGCCAGCAGCCTAAACGGACAGGGCGGTCTGACAGATACGCAGTATTTT.

This chain links TRBV29-1 with TRBJ2-5, with D uncertain. Germline V gene lookup returns CDR1 SQVTM and CDR2 ANQGSEA. The CDR3 is 13 amino acids. V gave up 4 bases and J gave up 1 base, with 10 bases separating them. The CDR3 loop reads CSVVFQSQETQYF. The CDR3 DNA is TGCAGCGTTGTTTTCCAGAGCCAAGAGACCCAGTACTTC.

This clonotype was recorded many times. V is TRBV29-1 and J is TRBJ2-7, with D perhaps being TRBD1 or TRBD2 (6 bases each). Trimming removed 7 bases at V and 0 bases at J, with 13 bases between. The germline gives CDR1 SQVTM, CDR2 ANQGSEA. The length of the CDR3 is 13 residues. The CDR3 loop is CSAGGHYSYEQYF. In nucleotides, the CDR3 is TGCAGCGCCGGGGGACACTACTCCTACGAGCAGTACTTC.